The clone carrying this T cell receptor (beta chain) was observed once. The antigen is undetermined. A mixed TRB-A/B primer pool amplified rearranged TRB by multiplex touch-down PCR. TCRdb re-called the multiplex PCR reads with MiXCR, one entry per CDR3 protein. This table holds 20,000 or so distinct CDR3 sequences, 37% found once. Peripheral blood genomic DNA, not sorted cells or RNA, was the template. CDR1 is MNHEY and CDR2 is SMNVEV in the germline V gene (reference sequence). The CDR3 is made up of 13 amino acids. Deletions cut 4 bases from V and 6 bases from J, with 13 bases between. These data originate in a study of T cell repertoires in aging, cancer and after chemotherapy. Study observations and caveats: Median generation probability rose over the chemotherapy interval in each cancer cohort, suggesting rebound thymic output.

The sequence was obtained from a human donor with a solid tumor. The sample taken for sequencing was blood. The J gene is TRBJ2-7, the V gene TRBV27; D possibly uses TRBD1 or TRBD2 (5 bases each). The CDR3 nucleotides read TGTGCCAGCAGTTGGGGACGGCGGCGCGAGCAGTACTTC. Encoded protein: CASSWGRRREQYF.